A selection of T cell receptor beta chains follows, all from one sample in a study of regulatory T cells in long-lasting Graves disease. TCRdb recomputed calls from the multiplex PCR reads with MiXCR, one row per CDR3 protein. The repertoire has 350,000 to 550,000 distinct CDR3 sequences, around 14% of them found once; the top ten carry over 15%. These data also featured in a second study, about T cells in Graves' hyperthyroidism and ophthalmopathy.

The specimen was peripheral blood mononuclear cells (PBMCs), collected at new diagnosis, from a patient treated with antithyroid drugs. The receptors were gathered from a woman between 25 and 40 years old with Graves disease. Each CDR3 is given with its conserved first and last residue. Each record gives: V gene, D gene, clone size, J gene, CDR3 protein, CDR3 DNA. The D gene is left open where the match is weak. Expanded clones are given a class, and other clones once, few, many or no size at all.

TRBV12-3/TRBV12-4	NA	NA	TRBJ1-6	CASSYLGGGNSPLHF	TGTGCCAGCAGTTACCTGGGGGGAGGGAATTCACCCCTCCACTTT
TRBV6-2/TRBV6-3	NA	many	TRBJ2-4	CASSEPPAKNIQYF	TGTGCCAGCAGTGAACCCCCGGCCAAAAACATTCAGTACTTC
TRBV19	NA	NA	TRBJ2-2	CASSDHEPGELFF	TGTGCCAGTAGTGACCATGAGCCCGGGGAGCTGTTTTTT
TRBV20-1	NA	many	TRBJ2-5	CSARVRTPPRETQYF	TGCAGTGCTAGAGTGAGGACTCCCCCCAGGGAGACCCAGTACTTC
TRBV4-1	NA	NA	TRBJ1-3	CASSQDISGNTIYF	TGCGCCAGCAGCCAAGATATCTCTGGAAACACCATATATTTT
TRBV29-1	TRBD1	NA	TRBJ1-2	CSVWDRGQGSYGYTF	TGCAGCGTTTGGGACAGGGGGCAAGGAAGCTATGGCTACACCTTC
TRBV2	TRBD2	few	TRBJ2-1	CASSELWGIGRDEQFF	TGTGCCAGCAGTGAACTTTGGGGGATAGGGAGGGATGAGCAGTTCTTC
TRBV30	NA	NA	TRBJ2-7	CAWSPGAVADEQYF	TGTGCCTGGAGTCCGGGTGCGGTCGCTGACGAGCAGTACTTC
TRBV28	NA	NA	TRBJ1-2	CASSPLGEGYGYTF	TGTGCCAGCAGTCCGCTAGGGGAGGGCTATGGCTACACCTTC
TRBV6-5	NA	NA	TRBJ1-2	CASSYLGDLFYGYTF	TGTGCCAGCAGTTACCTAGGGGACCTATTCTATGGCTACACCTTC
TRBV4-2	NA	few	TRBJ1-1	CASSQETSGEAFF	TGTGCCAGCAGCCAAGAAACTTCGGGTGAAGCTTTCTTT
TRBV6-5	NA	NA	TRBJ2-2	CASSSMGVGGELFF	TGTGCCAGCAGTTCTATGGGGGTTGGCGGGGAGCTGTTTTTT
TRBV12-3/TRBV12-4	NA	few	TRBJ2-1	CASSLVRGNNEQFF	TGTGCCAGCAGTTTGGTCAGAGGAAACAATGAGCAGTTCTTC
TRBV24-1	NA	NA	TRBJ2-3	CATSEPLAGSTDTQYF	TGTGCCACCAGTGAACCCCTCGCGGGAAGCACAGATACGCAGTATTTT
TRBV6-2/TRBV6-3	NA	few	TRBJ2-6	CASTLLDSSGANVLTF	TGTGCCAGCACCCTTCTGGATTCCTCTGGGGCCAACGTCCTGACTTTC
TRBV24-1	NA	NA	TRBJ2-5	CATSASRGSVPQYF	TGTGCCACCAGTGCCTCAAGGGGCTCGGTGCCCCAGTACTTC
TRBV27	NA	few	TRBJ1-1	CASSLFRVGTEAFF	TGTGCCAGCAGTTTGTTCAGGGTGGGCACTGAAGCTTTCTTT
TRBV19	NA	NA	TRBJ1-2	CASSPRREAPNYGYTF	TGTGCCAGTAGTCCTCGTAGGGAGGCCCCCAACTATGGCTACACCTTC
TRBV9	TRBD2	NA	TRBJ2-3	CASSVGTSGRWGTDTQYF	TGTGCCAGCAGCGTCGGGACTAGCGGGAGATGGGGCACAGATACGCAGTATTTT
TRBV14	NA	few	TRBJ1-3	CASSQVFRGPGNTIYF	TGTGCCAGCAGCCAAGTTTTCAGGGGCCCTGGAAACACCATATATTTT
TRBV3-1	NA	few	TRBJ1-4	CASSFGEEKLFF	TGTGCCAGCAGCTTCGGGGAGGAAAAACTGTTTTTT
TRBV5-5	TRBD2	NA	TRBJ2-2	CASSPGYPGGTGELFF	TGTGCCAGCAGCCCAGGTTATCCGGGAGGGACCGGGGAGCTGTTTTTT
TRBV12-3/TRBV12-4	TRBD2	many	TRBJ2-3	CASSSTVAGVPDTQYF	TGTGCCAGCAGTTCTACGGTAGCGGGAGTCCCAGATACGCAGTATTTT
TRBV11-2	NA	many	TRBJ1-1	CASSSQGMNTEAFF	TGTGCCAGCAGCTCACAGGGCATGAACACTGAAGCTTTCTTT
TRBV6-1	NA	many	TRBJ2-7	CASVGRTGTYEQYF	TGTGCCAGCGTGGGCCGGACGGGGACCTACGAGCAGTACTTC
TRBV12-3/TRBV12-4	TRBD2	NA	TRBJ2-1	CASRPTGLAGQNEQFF	TGTGCCAGCAGGCCGACGGGACTAGCGGGACAAAATGAGCAGTTCTTC
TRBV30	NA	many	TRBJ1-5	CAWSVQSGNQPQHF	TGTGCCTGGAGTGTACAGTCGGGCAATCAGCCCCAGCATTTT
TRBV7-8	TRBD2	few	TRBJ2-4	CASSLGTSGPEHPPAKNIQYF	TGTGCCAGCAGCTTAGGGACTAGCGGACCGGAACATCCACCGGCCAAAAACATTCAGTACTTC
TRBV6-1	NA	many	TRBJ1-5	CASSAESNQPQHF	TGTGCCAGCAGTGCTGAAAGCAATCAGCCCCAGCATTTT
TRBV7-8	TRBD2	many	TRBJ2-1	CASSLLLREGLEQFF	TGTGCCAGCAGCCTATTGCTGCGGGAGGGCCTTGAGCAGTTCTTC
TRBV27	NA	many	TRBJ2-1	CASSDFGSEQFF	TGTGCCAGCAGTGATTTCGGTAGTGAGCAGTTCTTC
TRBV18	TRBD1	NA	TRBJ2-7	CASSPPHDRGESYEQYF	TGTGCCAGCTCACCACCGCATGACAGGGGCGAGTCCTACGAGCAGTACTTC
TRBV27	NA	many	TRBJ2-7	CASSLSPSTGNYEQYF	TGTGCCAGCAGTTTATCCCCTTCGACAGGAAACTACGAGCAGTACTTC
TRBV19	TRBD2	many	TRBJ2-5	CASMTSGIPQETQYF	TGTGCCAGTATGACTAGCGGGATCCCCCAAGAGACCCAGTACTTC
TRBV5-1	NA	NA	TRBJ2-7	CASSLDGSEQYF	TGCGCCAGCAGCTTGGATGGGTCCGAGCAGTACTTC
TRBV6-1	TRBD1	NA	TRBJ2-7	CASSEGDSVLEQYF	TGTGCCAGCAGTGAAGGGGACAGCGTTCTCGAGCAGTACTTC
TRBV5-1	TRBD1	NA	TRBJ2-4	CASSHGQAGKNIQYF	TGCGCCAGCAGCCACGGACAGGCAGGAAAAAACATTCAGTACTTC
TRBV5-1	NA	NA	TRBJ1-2	CASSLEGSRGYTF	TGCGCCAGCAGCTTGGAAGGGTCAAGGGGCTACACCTTC
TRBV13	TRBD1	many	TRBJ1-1	CASSLRQGQGTEAFF	TGTGCCAGCAGTCTTAGACAGGGACAGGGCACTGAAGCTTTCTTT
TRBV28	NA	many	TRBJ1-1	CASSPAPRGTEAFF	TGTGCCAGCAGTCCCGCCCCCCGGGGGACTGAAGCTTTCTTT
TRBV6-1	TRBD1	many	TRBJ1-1	CASRTQGAPANTEAFF	TGTGCCAGCAGGACACAGGGGGCACCAGCTAACACTGAAGCTTTCTTT
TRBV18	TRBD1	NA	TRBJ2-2	CASSPRDRGNTGELFF	TGTGCCAGCTCACCACGGGACAGGGGTAACACCGGGGAGCTGTTTTTT
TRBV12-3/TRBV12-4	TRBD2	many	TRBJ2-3	CASSSLTSGGLNTQYF	TGTGCCAGCAGTTCCCTGACTAGCGGGGGTCTGAATACGCAGTATTTT
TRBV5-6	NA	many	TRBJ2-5	CASRVLSPETQYF	TGTGCCAGCAGGGTTCTATCTCCGGAGACCCAGTACTTC
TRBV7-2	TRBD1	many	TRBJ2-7	CASSLDVTGLYEQYF	TGTGCCAGCAGCTTAGACGTGACAGGGCTGTACGAGCAGTACTTC
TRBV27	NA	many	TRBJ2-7	CASSLSSIYEQYF	TGTGCCAGCAGTTTATCCTCCATCTACGAGCAGTACTTC
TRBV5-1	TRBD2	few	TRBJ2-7	CASSPGLAGESSYEQYF	TGCGCCAGCAGCCCGGGACTAGCGGGGGAGAGCTCCTACGAGCAGTACTTC
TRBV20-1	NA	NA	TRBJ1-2	CSARERDKFDYGYTF	TGCAGTGCTAGAGAGAGGGACAAATTTGACTATGGCTACACCTTC